This TCR beta chain was sequenced in a study of shared clonotypes between healthy human individuals. Profiled with immunoSEQ multiplex PCR; TCRdb holds only in-frame clones, not every one. This sample carries about 1,500,000 clones, roughly 97% of them seen once, and the ten largest clones take 0.95% to 1.5%. This clone was seen a handful of times. The same CDR3 also results from other DNA sequences found in this sample. Germline-derived CDR1 and CDR2 are SNHLY and FYNNEI. This CDR3 spans 12 amino acids. With 2 bases removed from V and 6 bases from J, the gap between germline ends came to 6 bases. The origin of this receptor is a man aged 25 to 45 in good health. The chain is built from TRBV2 and TRBJ2-3, with D unresolved. The sequenced sample was naive CD4+ T cells sorted from blood. The subset is: CD45RA+ positively selected. The CDR3 is CASSEWRDTQYF. DNA of the CDR3: TGTGCCAGCAGTGAATGGCGGGATACGCAGTATTTT.